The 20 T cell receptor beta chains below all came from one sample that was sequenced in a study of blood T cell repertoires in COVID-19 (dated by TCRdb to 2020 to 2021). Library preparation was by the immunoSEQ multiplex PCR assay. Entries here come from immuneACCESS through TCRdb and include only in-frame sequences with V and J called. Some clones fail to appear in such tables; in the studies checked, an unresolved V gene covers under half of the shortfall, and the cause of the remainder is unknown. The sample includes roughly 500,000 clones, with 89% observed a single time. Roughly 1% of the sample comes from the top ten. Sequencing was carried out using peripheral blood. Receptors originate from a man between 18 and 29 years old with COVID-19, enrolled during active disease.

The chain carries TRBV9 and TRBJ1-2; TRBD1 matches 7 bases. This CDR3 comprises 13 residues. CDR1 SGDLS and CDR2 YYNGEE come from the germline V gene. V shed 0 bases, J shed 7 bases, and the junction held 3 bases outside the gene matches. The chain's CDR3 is CASSVVEGAGYTF. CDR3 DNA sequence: TGTGCCAGCAGCGTAGTGGAGGGGGCTGGCTACACCTTC.

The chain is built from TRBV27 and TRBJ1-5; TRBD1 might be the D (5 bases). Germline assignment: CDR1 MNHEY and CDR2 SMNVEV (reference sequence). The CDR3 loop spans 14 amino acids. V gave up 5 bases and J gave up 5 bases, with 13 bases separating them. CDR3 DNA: TGTGCCAGCAGTCTTCAGGGCCAGCATCAGCCCCAGCATTTT. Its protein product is CASSLQGQHQPQHF.

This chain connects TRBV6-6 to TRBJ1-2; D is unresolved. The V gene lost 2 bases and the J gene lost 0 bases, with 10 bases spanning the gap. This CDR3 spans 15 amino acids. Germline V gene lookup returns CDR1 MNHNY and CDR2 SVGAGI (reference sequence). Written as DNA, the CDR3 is TGTGCCAGCAGTTACGTCAAGCGTTCTAACTATGGCTACACCTTC. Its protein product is CASSYVKRSNYGYTF.

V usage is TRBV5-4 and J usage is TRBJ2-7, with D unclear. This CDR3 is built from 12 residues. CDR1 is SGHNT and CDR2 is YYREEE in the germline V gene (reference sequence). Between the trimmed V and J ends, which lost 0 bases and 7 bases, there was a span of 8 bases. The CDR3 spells CASSLELREQYF. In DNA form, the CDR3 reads TGTGCCAGCAGCTTGGAACTAAGAGAGCAGTACTTC.

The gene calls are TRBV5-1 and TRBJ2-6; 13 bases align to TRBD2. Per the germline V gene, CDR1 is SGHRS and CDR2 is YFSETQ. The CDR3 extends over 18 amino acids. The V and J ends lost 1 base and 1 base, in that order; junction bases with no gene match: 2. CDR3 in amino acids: CASSLWTSGSSGANVLTF. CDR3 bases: TGCGCCAGCAGCTTGTGGACTAGCGGGAGTTCTGGGGCCAACGTCCTGACTTTC.

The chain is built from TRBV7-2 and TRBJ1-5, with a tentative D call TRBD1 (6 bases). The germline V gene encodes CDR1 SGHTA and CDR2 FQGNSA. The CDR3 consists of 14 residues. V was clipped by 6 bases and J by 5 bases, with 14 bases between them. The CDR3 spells CASSRDRLDQPQHF. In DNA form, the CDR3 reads TGTGCCAGCAGTCGTGACAGGCTGGATCAGCCCCAGCATTTT.

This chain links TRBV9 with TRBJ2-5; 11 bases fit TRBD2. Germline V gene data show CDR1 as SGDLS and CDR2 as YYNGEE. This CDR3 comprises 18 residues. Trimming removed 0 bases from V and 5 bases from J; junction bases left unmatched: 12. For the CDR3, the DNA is TGTGCCAGCAGCGTAGGAGGGGTAGCGGGGGGGCCTAGGGAGACCCAGTACTTC. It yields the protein CASSVGGVAGGPRETQYF.

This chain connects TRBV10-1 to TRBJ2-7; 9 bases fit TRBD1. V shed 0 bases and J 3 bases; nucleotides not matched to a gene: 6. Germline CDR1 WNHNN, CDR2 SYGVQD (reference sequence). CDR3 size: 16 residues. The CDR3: CASSESRGQGYYEQYF. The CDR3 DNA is TGCGCCAGCAGTGAGTCTAGGGGACAGGGATACTACGAGCAGTACTTC.

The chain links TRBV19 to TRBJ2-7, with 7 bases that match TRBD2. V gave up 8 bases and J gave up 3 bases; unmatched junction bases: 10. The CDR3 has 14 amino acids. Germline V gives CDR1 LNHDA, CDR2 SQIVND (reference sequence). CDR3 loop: CASSERGLIYEQYF. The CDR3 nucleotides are TGTGCCAGTTCGGAGCGGGGCTTAATCTACGAGCAGTACTTC.

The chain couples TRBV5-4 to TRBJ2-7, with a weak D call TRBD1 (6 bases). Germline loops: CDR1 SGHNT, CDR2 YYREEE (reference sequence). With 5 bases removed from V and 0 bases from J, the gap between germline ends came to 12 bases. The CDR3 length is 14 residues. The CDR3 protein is CASRDTGSSYEQYF. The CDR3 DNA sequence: TGTGCCAGCAGGGACACAGGGAGCTCCTACGAGCAGTACTTC.

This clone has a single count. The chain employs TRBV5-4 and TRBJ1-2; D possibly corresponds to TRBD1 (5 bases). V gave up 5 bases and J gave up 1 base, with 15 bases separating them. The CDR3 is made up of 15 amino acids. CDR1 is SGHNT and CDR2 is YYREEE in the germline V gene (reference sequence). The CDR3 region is CASRPEGAYNYGYTF. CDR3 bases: TGTGCCAGCAGACCGGAAGGGGCGTATAACTATGGCTACACCTTC.

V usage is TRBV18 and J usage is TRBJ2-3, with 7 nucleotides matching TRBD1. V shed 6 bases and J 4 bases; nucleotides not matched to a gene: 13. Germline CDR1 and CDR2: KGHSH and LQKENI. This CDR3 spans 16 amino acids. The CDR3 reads CASSFAPTDRADTQYF. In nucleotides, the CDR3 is TGTGCCAGCTCGTTTGCCCCGACCGACAGGGCAGATACGCAGTATTTT.

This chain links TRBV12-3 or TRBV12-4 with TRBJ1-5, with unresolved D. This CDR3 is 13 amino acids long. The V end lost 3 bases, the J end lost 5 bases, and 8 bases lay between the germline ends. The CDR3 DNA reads TGTGCCAGCAGTTTTTATCTAGATCAGCCCCAGCATTTT. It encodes CASSFYLDQPQHF.

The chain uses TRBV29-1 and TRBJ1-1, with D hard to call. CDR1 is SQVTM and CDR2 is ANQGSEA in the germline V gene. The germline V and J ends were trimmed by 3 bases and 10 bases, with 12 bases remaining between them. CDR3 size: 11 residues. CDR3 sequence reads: CSVDLVVGAFF. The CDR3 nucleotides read TGCAGCGTTGATCTAGTTGTTGGAGCTTTCTTT.

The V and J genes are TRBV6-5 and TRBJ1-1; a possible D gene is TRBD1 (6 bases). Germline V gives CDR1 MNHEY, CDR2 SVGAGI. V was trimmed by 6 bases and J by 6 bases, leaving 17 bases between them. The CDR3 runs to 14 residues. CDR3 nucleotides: TGTGCCAGCAGAAAGGTGGGGGGGCCCCCTGAAGCTTTCTTT. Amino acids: CASRKVGGPPEAFF.

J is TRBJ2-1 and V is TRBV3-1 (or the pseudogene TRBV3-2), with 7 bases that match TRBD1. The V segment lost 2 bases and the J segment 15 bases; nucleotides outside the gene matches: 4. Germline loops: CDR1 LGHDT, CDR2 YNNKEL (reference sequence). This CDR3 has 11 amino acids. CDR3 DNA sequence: TGTGCCAGCAGCCAAAATCGGGACAGGTTCTTC. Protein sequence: CASSQNRDRFF.

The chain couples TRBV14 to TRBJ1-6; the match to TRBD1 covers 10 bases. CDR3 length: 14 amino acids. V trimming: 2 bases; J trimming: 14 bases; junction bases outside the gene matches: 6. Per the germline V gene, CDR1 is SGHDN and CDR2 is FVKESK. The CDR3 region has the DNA TGTGCCAGCAGCCAAACCGGGACAGGGGATTCCCTCCACTTT. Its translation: CASSQTGTGDSLHF.

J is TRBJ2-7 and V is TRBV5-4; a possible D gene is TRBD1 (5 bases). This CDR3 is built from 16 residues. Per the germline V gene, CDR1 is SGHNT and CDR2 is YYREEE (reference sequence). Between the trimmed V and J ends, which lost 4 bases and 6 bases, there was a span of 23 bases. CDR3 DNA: TGTGCCAGCAGCCAGAATCGGGCAGGCCAAAGGGGCGAGCAGTACTTC. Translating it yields CASSQNRAGQRGEQYF.

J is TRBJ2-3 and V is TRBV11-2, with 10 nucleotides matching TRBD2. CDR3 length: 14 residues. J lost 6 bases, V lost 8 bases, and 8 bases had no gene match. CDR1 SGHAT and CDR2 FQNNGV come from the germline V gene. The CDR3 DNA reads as TGTGCCAGCCACAGGACTAGCGGTAGCGATACGCAGTATTTT. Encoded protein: CASHRTSGSDTQYF.

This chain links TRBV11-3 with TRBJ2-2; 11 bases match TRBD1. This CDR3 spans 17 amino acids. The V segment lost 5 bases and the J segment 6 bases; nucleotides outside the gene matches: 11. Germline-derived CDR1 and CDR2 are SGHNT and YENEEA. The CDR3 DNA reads TGTGCCAGCAGCCCCTCCCCGGGACAGGGGGATTCCGGGGAGCTGTTTTTT. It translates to CASSPSPGQGDSGELFF.